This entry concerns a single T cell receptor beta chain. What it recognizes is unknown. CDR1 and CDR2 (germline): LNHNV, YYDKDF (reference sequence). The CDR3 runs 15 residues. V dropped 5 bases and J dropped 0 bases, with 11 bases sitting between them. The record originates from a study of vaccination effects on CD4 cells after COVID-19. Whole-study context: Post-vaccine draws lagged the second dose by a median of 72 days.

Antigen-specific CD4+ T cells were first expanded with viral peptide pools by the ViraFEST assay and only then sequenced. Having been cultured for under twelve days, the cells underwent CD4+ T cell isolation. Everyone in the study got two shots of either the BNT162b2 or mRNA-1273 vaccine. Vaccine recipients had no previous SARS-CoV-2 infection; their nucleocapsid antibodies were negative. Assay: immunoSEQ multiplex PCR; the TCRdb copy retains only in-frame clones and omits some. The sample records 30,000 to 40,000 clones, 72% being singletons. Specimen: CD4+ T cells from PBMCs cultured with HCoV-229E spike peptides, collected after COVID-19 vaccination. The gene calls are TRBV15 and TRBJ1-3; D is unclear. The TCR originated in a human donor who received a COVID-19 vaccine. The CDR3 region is CATSRSTSSGNTIYF. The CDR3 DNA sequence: TGTGCCACCAGCCGATCAACCTCCTCTGGAAACACCATATATTTT.